The 2 T cell receptor beta chains below come from one sample, sequenced in a study of blood T cell repertoires in COVID-19. The protocol was immunoSEQ multiplex PCR, while the TCRdb copy is restricted to in-frame clones and leaves out a portion. This sample has a few hundred thousand clones, with more than 70% found just once. The sample taken for sequencing was peripheral blood. Every receptor here comes from a woman aged 25-40 years with COVID-19, enrolled during active disease.

The V and J genes are TRBV28 and TRBJ1-2; D is perhaps TRBD1 (6 bases). The germline V gene encodes CDR1 MDHEN and CDR2 SYDVKM. The CDR3 covers 14 residues. V was shortened by 10 bases and J by 4 bases, with 19 bases between the two germline ends. The DNA of the CDR3 is TGTGCCACCCTGATGGGACAAACTATCTATGGCTACACCTTC. Amino acid sequence: CATLMGQTIYGYTF.

The CDR3 loop reads CASSVQGQMNTEAFF. The CDR3, as DNA: TGTGCCAGCAGCGTTCAAGGACAGATGAACACTGAAGCTTTCTTT. This chain joins TRBV9 and TRBJ1-1; possibly TRBD1 for D (6 bases). This CDR3 contains 15 residues. Germline V gives CDR1 SGDLS, CDR2 YYNGEE. The V and J ends lost 2 bases and 0 bases respectively, with 11 bases between them.